One T cell receptor (beta chain) is described in this entry. Germline-derived CDR1 and CDR2 are SGHTA and FQGNSA. CDR3 length: 15 amino acids. Trimming removed 3 bases from V and 4 bases from J, with 14 bases in between. This sample was taken from a study of blood T cell repertoires in COVID-19. On the study more broadly: PBMCs, B-cell-depleted T cells, or T cells provided the cDNA or gDNA that made up the material.

Assay used: immunoSEQ multiplex PCR; TCRdb lists only in-frame clones, some missing. The data hold some 400,000 clones, with more than 65% observed a single time. The sample consisted of peripheral blood. The J gene is TRBJ2-3, the V gene TRBV7-2; D is ambiguous. This TCR was sampled from a human donor with acute or convalescent COVID-19. The donor label of this sample is uncertain. CDR3 protein: CASSLGQRGPDTQYF. As DNA, the CDR3 is TGTGCCAGCAGCTTGGGTCAACGAGGCCCAGATACGCAGTATTTT.